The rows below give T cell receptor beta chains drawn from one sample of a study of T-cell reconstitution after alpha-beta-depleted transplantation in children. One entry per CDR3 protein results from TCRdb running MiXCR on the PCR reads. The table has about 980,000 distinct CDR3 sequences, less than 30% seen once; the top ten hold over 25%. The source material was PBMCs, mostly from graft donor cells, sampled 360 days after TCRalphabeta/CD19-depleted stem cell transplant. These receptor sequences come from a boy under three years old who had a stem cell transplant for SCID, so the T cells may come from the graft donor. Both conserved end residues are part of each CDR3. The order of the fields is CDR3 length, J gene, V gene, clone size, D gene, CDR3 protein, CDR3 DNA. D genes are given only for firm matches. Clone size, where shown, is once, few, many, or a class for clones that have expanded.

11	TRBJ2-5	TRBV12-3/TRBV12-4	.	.	CASSPGTTQYF	TGTGCCAGCAGCCCCGGGACTACCCAGTACTTC
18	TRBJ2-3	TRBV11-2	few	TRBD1	CASSLVLTRGLEADTQYF	TGTGCCAGCAGCTTAGTTCTAACCAGGGGGCTGGAGGCAGATACGCAGTATTTT
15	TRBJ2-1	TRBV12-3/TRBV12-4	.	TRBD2	CASSRPGLAGDEQFF	TGTGCCAGCAGCAGGCCGGGACTAGCGGGGGATGAGCAGTTCTTC
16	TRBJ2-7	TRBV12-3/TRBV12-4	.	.	CASSFKAEAISYEQYF	TGTGCCAGCAGTTTTAAGGCAGAGGCGATCTCCTACGAGCAGTACTTC
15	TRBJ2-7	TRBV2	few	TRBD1	CASAFGPRGTYEQYF	TGTGCCAGCGCCTTTGGACCCAGGGGGACCTACGAGCAGTACTTC
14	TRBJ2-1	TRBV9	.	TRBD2	CASIGRGGGIEQFF	TGTGCCAGCATAGGGCGGGGGGGAGGAATAGAGCAGTTCTTC
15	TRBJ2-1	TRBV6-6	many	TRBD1	CASRLTGTGWDEQFF	TGTGCCAGCAGGTTGACAGGGACGGGTTGGGATGAGCAGTTCTTC
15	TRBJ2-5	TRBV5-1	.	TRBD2	CASSYGGGPGKTQYF	TGCGCCAGCAGCTACGGGGGGGGCCCCGGGAAGACCCAGTACTTC
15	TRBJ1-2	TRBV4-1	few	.	CASSQDRTSVYGYTF	TGCGCCAGCAGCCAAGATAGGACATCCGTCTATGGCTACACCTTC
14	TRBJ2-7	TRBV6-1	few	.	CASTSRWSSYEQYF	TGTGCCAGTACCTCGAGATGGAGCTCCTACGAGCAGTACTTC
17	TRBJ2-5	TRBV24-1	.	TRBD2	CATSDPSGGAARETQYF	TGTGCCACCAGTGATCCCAGCGGGGGGGCAGCTCGGGAGACCCAGTACTTC